Here is one T cell receptor (beta chain) with its context. The antigen remains undetermined. Germline CDR1 and CDR2: SNHLY and FYNNEI. V was clipped by 8 bases and J by 5 bases; unmatched bases: 7. This CDR3 is 14 amino acids long. Library preparation (for TCRbeta) was performed with unique molecular identifiers. A single record per CDR3 protein comes from TCRdb applying MiXCR to the PCR reads. The data show roughly 490,000 distinct CDR3 sequences, around 10% seen once. These data come from a study of T-cell reconstitution after alpha-beta-depleted transplantation in children. Study findings and constraints: Certain patients had high TCRbeta diversity at day 60, and it came from recipient T cells and thymic progenitors that survived. Fresh T-cell production supplied most of the T-cell counts and diversity seen one year after transplant.

Sample: PBMCs, mostly from graft donor cells, taken 180 days after TCRalphabeta/CD19-depleted stem cell transplant. The receptor comes from a female patient between 2 and 15 years old who had a stem cell transplant for aplastic anemia, so the T cells may come from the graft donor. The J gene is TRBJ2-2, the V gene TRBV2, with 8 bases lining up with TRBD2. CDR3 in amino acids: CASAGTRGTGELFF. The CDR3 DNA reads TGTGCCAGCGCGGGGACTAGAGGGACCGGGGAGCTGTTTTTT.